This TCR beta chain was sequenced in a study of OX40 agonist ivuxolimab in advanced cancers. Study context: Enrolled patients in dose escalation had cancers that were hepatocellular carcinoma, melanoma, renal cell or head and neck cancer. A male proportion of 82.7% was recorded, with mean age around 62 years and range roughly 23 to 79.

This CDR3 contains 19 residues. Germline V gives CDR1 SGHDN, CDR2 FVKESK. The trim removed 2 bases at V and 2 bases at J, leaving 14 bases unmatched. Broader study findings: At 0.1 to 3.0 mg/kg and by week 6, CD4+ and CD8+ T cells in the blood had expanded clonally.

Clones were read by immunoSEQ multiplex PCR, and TCRdb kept only the in-frame ones, dropping some. The sample has about 99,000 clones, approximately 95% seen once. Blood draws occurred at baseline, cycle 4 day 1, and cycle 7 day 1. About this clone itself: What it binds is not known.

The rearrangement uses TRBV14 and TRBJ2-5; 10 bases line up with TRBD1. The sequenced sample was CD4+ or CD8+ T cells sorted from blood, obtained in a trial of the OX40 agonist ivuxolimab. The TCR sequence derives from an adult with an advanced solid tumor such as melanoma, head and neck, liver or kidney cancer. The CDR3, as DNA: TGTGCCAGCAGCCAAACCGGGACAGGGGATCCATTCCGACAAGAGACCCAGTACTTC. This translates into CASSQTGTGDPFRQETQYF.